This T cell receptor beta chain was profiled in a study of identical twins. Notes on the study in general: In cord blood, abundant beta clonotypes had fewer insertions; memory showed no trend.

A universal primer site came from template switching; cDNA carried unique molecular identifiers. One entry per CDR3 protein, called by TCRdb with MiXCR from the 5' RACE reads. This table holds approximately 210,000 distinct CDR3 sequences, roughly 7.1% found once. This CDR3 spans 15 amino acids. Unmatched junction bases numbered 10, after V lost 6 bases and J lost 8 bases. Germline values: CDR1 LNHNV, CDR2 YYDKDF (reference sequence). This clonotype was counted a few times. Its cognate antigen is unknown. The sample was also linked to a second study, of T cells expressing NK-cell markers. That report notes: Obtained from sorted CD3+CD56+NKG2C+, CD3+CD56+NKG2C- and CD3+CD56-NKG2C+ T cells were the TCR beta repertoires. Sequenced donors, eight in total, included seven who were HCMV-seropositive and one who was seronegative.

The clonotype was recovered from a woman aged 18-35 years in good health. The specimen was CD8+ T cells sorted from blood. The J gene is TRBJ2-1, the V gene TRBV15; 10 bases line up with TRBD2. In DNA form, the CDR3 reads TGTGCCACCAGAGGAACTAGCGGGAAATACTATGAGCAGTTCTTC. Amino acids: CATRGTSGKYYEQFF.